The TCR beta chain under discussion was sequenced for a study of cytomegalovirus exposure and HLA in healthy donors. Overall study results and limits: Productive rates of about 90% or about 30% were seen for most TCR beta V segments in an earlier analysis.

There are 11 residues in the CDR3. Deletions cut 2 bases from V and 6 bases from J, with 4 bases between. The germline V gene has CDR1 SGHRS and CDR2 YFSETQ. For this clone: Its antigen is unknown.

The study ran its PCR with 60 Vbeta and 13 Jbeta primers. The method was immunoSEQ multiplex PCR; TCRdb's version includes in-frame clones alone and lacks a portion of them. The sample includes about 200,000 clones, 82% of them seen just once. Donors in the study were healthy people who gave bone marrow. This TCR was sampled from a woman between 40 and 50 years old in good health and CMV-seronegative. Sequencing was carried out using PBMCs. V and J are TRBV5-1 and TRBJ2-3; unclear D gene. CDR3 sequence (DNA): TGCGCCAGCAGCTTCGGGGATACGCAGTATTTT. Its protein is CASSFGDTQYF.